The text below deals with one T cell receptor (beta chain). As processed by the authors: Reference gene primers were amplified, and this amplification served to estimate nucleated cell counts. Assay: immunoSEQ multiplex PCR; the TCRdb copy retains only in-frame clones and omits some. V and J calls plus clone size are reproduced from that table; the DNA served to infer D and trimming. The sample includes fewer than 350,000 clones, 86% seen only once; the top ten take around 13%. The Seattle patients joined while their infection was active and were tracked longitudinally afterward. These data are taken from a study of blood T cell repertoires in COVID-19. Study-wide background: Collection of acute and convalescent COVID-19 samples took place in the United States, Italy and Spain. Sources were T cells, B-cell-depleted T cells, or PBMCs; the material itself was cDNA or gDNA.

The V gene's germline CDR1 is KGHSH and CDR2 LQKENI. Trimming cost V 3 bases and J 2 bases; bases outside gene matches: 5. The CDR3 contains 15 residues. The genes are TRBV18 and TRBJ1-2; 8 bases align to TRBD1. The sequence derives from a woman in her 70s with COVID-19, enrolled during active disease. The specimen was peripheral blood. The CDR3 loop reads CASSPDRTGNYGYTF. CDR3 nucleotide sequence: TGTGCCAGCTCACCCGACCGGACAGGGAACTATGGCTACACCTTC.